This TCR beta chain was captured by sequencing in a study of shared clonotypes between healthy human individuals (dated by TCRdb to about 2020). Context from the whole study: A couple of women and three men aged 18 to 49 years were included in the cohort. Per donor, three plates each were used for CD4 naive and CD4 memory, two for CD8 naive, and one for CD8 memory. To estimate repertoire size and how much clonotype sharing occurs between individuals, the study deeply sequenced the blood TCR repertoires of 4 to 6 healthy adults. Libraries were prepared and TCR repertoires were sequenced by different laboratories using diverse techniques, in order to increase sequencing depth and limit assay-specific biases. Leukapheresis yielded between about 0.85 and 9.5 billion PBMCs per donor.

As concerns this clone: What antigen it recognizes has not been identified. Base-call qualities are not available, and no considerably larger clone is one nucleotide away.

The donors were healthy, HIV-negative adults with no recently reported acute infections or vaccinations. Only Caucasian adults living in Nashville, Tennessee, USA were represented among the donors. CD4+ T cells were enriched through magnetic negative selection, after which naive cells were positively selected on CD45RA and the remaining negative fraction served as the memory subset. After blood collection by leukapheresis, PBMCs were isolated using Ficoll-Histopaque density gradient centrifugation and then cryopreserved in the vapor phase of liquid nitrogen. Purity and quantity of every magnetically sorted T cell population were checked by analytical flow cytometry. Genomic DNA was isolated from every sorted fraction and measured by UV absorbance on a Nanodrop 2000c. Using the deep immunoSEQ assay, multiplex PCR amplified TCR CDR3 regions from genomic DNA. Extracted genomic DNA from each cell subset was distributed evenly across all wells of several immunoSEQ 96-well plates, and each plate was treated as a replicate. For sorted subsets, each replicate PCR was loaded with approximately 190 ng genomic DNA, equivalent to 25,000 to 35,000 T cell genomes. Purified libraries were measured with a Qubit 3.0 fluorometer, size-checked on a Bioanalyzer 2100, and measured again with the KAPA Library Quantification kit. A separate single-read 150-cycle Illumina NextSeq 550 flow cell was used to sequence each immunoSEQ 96-well plate. Per the original workflow: Because the immunoSEQ output included only junctional sequences and no quality scores, the filtering could not be the same as the filtering used for full-length reads. Sequences were annotated with PyIR, a Python wrapper for IgBLAST v1.9, using IMGT germline references to assign V/J genes and CDR3. Reads with weak V/J assignments (E-value above 1e-6), missing CDR3, stop codons, out-of-frame junctions, or ambiguous translated residues were removed. V3J clonotypes were defined as sequences sharing the same inferred V gene, J gene, and CDR3 amino acid sequence. The percentage overlap between two repertoires was calculated by dividing the number of shared unique clonotypes by the size of the smaller repertoire. Three approaches were used to assess repertoire richness: RTK rarefaction, the Chao1 estimator, and Recon v2.1 estimates of unobserved clonotypes. OLGA was used to compute generation probabilities for all TCRbeta clonotypes that the gDNA method yielded from a handful of donors. As stored in TCRdb, this immuneACCESS dataset retains in-frame rearrangements with V and J assigned. A fraction of the clones does not appear; measured against another copy, unresolved V genes explain less than half of the discrepancy, and the remainder lacks a known reason. V and J calls and clone size are as listed in that table; D and trimming were resolved from the DNA. The sample includes 2 million to 2.5 million clones, with 90% to 95% observed a single time. 0.39% of the sample goes to the ten largest clones.

The paper's findings and limits, for the study overall: Because the study included only a small number of donors, the genetic and exposure-history diversity represented was limited. Higher generation probabilities were observed for clonotypes shared by all four sorted-subset donors than for non-shared clonotypes. About 4.5% of naive CD4, more than 3% of naive CD8, approximately 2% of memory CD4, and 0.4% of memory CD8 clonotypes were shared across four donors. Sampling was restricted to blood, and TCR repertoires in tissue are likely to differ from TCR repertoires in blood. Incomplete sequencing was indicated by rarefaction of sorted-subset datasets, despite the large sequencing depth. Pairwise subsampling indicated that sequencing depth was expected to affect the degree of clonotype sharing among donors. Naive subsets generally had larger estimated clonotype richness than memory subsets did.

The TCR originated in a man aged 18 to 30 in good health. Some clones in this sample may be carry-over from other donors' samples. The sequencing sample was made of naive CD4+ T cells from PBMCs. The cell subset or site tag for this specimen amounts to: CD45RA+ positively selected.

Here the CDR3 is given as CARKGTSGRHTQYF. The nucleotides read TGTGCCAGGAAGGGGACTAGCGGGAGGCATACGCAGTATTTT. The rearrangement combines TRBV6-9 with TRBJ2-3; 15 nucleotides in the junction match TRBD2. CDR3 length: 14 amino acids, cysteine to phenylalanine. Left in the record is the CDR3 DNA by itself, 42 bases read in frame from the first base. CDR1 and CDR2 were assigned from the germline V gene as MNHGY and SVAAGI. Germline trimming: 9 bases from V, 7 bases from J; junction bases outside gene matches: 5.